The T cell receptor (beta chain) described here comes from a study of T cell responses to AZD1222 COVID-19 vaccine. This CDR3 has 15 residues. CDR1 SGHTS and CDR2 YDEGEE come from the germline V gene. V gave up 4 bases and J gave up 6 bases; unmatched junction bases: 4. Profiling relied on immunoSEQ multiplex PCR, and the TCRdb table lists in-frame clones only, not all of them. The sample lists roughly 50,000 clones, 89% occurring once. Details on this clone: The antigen remains undetermined.

Study results and caveats: Breadth and depth of Spike-specific TCRs rose after two AZD1222 doses. White British donors predominated, females outnumbered males, and clonal diversity was possibly underestimated.

This specimen was peripheral blood, taken 28 days after the second AZD1222 dose. This sequence was found in an adult who received the AZD1222 COVID-19 vaccine. V is TRBV5-8 and J is TRBJ2-1, with 13 bases lining up with TRBD2. Here the CDR3 reads CASSKGLAGVNEQFF. DNA for the CDR3: TGTGCCAGCAGCAAAGGACTAGCGGGAGTCAATGAGCAGTTCTTC.